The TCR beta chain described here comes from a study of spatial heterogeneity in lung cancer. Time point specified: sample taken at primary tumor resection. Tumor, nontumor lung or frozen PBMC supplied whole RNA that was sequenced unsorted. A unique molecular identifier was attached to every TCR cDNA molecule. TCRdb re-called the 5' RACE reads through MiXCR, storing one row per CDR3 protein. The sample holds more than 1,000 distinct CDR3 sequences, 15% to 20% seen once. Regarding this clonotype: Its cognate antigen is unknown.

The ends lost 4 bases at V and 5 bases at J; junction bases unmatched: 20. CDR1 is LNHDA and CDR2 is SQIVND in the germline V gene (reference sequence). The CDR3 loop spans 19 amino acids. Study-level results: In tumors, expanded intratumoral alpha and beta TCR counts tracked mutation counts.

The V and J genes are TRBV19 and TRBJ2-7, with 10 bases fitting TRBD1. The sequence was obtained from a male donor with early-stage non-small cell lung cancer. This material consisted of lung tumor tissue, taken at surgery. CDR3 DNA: TGTGCCAGTAGTACACCTCCTTCTCACACCGGGACAGGGGCGAACGAGCAGTACTTC. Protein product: CASSTPPSHTGTGANEQYF.